The source of this T cell receptor (beta chain) is a study of blood T cell repertoires in COVID-19. Study background: Samples representing acute and convalescent COVID-19 were sourced from the United States, Italy and Spain. T cells, B-cell-depleted T cells, or PBMCs provided the cDNA or gDNA that served as material.

J lost 11 bases, V lost 4 bases, and 5 bases had no gene match. The CDR3 totals 12 residues. Germline V gene sequence: CDR1 SGHNT, CDR2 YYREEE (reference sequence). This clone was seen a single time. This table comes from immunoSEQ multiplex PCR, and its TCRdb copy is limited to in-frame clones, with some not included. The sample records 110,000 or so clones, 81% being singletons. The TCR originated in a man in his fifties with acute or convalescent COVID-19. Material: peripheral blood. The chain employs TRBV5-4 and TRBJ1-1; 10 nucleotides match TRBD1. The DNA for the CDR3 is TGTGCCAGCAGCCGGGACAGGGGAATGGCTTTCTTT. It translates to CASSRDRGMAFF.